This T cell receptor (beta chain) was identified in a study of T cell responses to AZD1222 COVID-19 vaccine. Study-level results: Unmutated regions of variants are reportedly targeted by nearly half of spike-specific TCRs.

Method: immunoSEQ multiplex PCR; TCRdb's copy keeps in-frame clones and lacks some. The top ten hold around 5.5% of the sample, which has 85,000 to 95,000 clones, around 91% seen once. Points on this clone: Its target is not known.

The CDR3 runs to 17 residues. Germline V gene lookup returns CDR1 LGHDT and CDR2 YNNKEL (reference sequence). After removal of 7 bases from V and 4 bases from J, the junction contained 14 bases not matched to a gene. The starting material was peripheral blood, obtained 28 days after the second AZD1222 dose. The V and J genes are TRBV3-1 (or the pseudogene TRBV3-2) and TRBJ1-2; 11 positions agree with TRBD1. The receptor was derived from an adult who received the AZD1222 COVID-19 vaccine. CDR3 amino acids: CASKATPGQGASYGYTF. The CDR3 DNA is TGTGCCAGCAAGGCCACCCCCGGACAGGGGGCATCCTATGGCTACACCTTC.